This T cell receptor (beta chain) was documented in a study of blood T cell repertoires in COVID-19. Study as a whole: Sites in the United States, Italy and Spain provided acute and convalescent COVID-19 samples.

This clone has a handful of counts. In the original workflow: Reference gene primer amplification gave nucleated cell count estimates. Here immunoSEQ multiplex PCR was the method, and the copy in TCRdb shows in-frame clones only, minus some. The DNA gave D and trimming, while V, J and clone size come from that table. The profile covers 110,000 to 150,000 clones, with 70% to 90% appearing a single time and 2.5% to 3% taken by the ten largest. The V end was cut by 3 bases, the J end by 0 bases, with 3 bases between. This CDR3 has 12 amino acids. Germline CDR1 SGHRS, CDR2 YFSETQ. The sequence derives from a man between 50 and 59 years old with acute or convalescent COVID-19. The chain carries TRBV5-1 and TRBJ1-1; D unresolved. Sequencing was performed on peripheral blood. The CDR3 sequence is CASSSMNTEAFF. Written as DNA, the CDR3 is TGCGCCAGCAGCTCCATGAACACTGAAGCTTTCTTT.